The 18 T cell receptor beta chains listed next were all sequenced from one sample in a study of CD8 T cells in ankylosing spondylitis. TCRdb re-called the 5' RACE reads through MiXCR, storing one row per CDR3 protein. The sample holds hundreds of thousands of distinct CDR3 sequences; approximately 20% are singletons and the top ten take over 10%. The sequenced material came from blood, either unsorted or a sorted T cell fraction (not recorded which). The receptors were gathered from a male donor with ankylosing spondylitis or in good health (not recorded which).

In DNA form, the CDR3 reads TGCAGCGTTCAAGTAGTGTCGGACACCGGGGAGCTGTTTTTT. It yields the protein CSVQVVSDTGELFF. The rearrangement links TRBV29-1 to TRBJ2-2; D not certain. The CDR3 runs to 14 residues. Between the trimmed V and J ends, which lost 5 bases and 3 bases, there was a span of 13 bases. Germline V gene sequence: CDR1 SQVTM, CDR2 ANQGSEA.

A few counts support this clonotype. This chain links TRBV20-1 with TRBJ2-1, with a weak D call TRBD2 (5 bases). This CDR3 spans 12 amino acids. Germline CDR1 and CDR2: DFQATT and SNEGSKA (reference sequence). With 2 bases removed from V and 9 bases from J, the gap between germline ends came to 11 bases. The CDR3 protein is CSARYEGFEQFF. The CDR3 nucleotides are TGCAGTGCTAGATATGAGGGTTTTGAGCAGTTCTTC.

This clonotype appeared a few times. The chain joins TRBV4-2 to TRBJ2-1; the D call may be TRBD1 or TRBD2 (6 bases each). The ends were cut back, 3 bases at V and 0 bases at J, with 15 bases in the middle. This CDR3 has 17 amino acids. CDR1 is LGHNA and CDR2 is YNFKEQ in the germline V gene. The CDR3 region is CASSQTPGASSYNEQFF. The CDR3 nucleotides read TGTGCCAGCAGCCAGACCCCGGGGGCCTCCTCCTACAATGAGCAGTTCTTC.

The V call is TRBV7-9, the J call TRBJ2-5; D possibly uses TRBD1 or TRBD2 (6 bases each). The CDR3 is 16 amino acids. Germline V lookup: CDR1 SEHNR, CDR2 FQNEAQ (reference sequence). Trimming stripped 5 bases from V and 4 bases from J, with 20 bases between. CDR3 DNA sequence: TGTGCCAGCAGCACCGGAGGGGGGACCATCGGAGAGACCCAGTACTTC. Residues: CASSTGGGTIGETQYF.

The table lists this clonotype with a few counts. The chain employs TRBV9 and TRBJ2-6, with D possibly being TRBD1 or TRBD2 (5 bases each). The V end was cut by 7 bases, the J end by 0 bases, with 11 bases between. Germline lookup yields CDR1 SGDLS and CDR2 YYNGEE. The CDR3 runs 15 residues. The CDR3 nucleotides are TGTGCCAGCGGGGGACGGATCTCTGGGGCCAACGTCCTGACTTTC. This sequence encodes CASGGRISGANVLTF.

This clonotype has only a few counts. The CDR3 here is CASSFQTETYPGETQYF. The DNA of the CDR3 is TGTGCCAGCAGTTTCCAGACTGAGACTTACCCGGGGGAGACCCAGTACTTC. The chain is built from TRBV12-3 or TRBV12-4 and TRBJ2-5; D might be TRBD2 (5 bases). The CDR3 totals 17 residues. With 3 bases removed from V and 5 bases from J, the gap between germline ends came to 22 bases.

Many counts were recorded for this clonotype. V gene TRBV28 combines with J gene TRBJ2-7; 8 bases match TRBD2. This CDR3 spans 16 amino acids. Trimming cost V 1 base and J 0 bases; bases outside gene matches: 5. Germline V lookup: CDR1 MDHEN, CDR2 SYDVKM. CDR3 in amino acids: CASSLFLAGGSYEQYF. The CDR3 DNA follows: TGTGCCAGCAGTTTATTCCTGGCGGGGGGCTCCTACGAGCAGTACTTC.

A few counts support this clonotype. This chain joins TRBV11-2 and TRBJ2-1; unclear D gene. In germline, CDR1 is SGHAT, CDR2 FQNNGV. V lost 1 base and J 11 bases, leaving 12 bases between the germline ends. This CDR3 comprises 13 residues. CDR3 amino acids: CASSLVAGGQQFF. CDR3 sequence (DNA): TGTGCCAGCAGCTTAGTGGCAGGTGGTCAGCAGTTCTTC.

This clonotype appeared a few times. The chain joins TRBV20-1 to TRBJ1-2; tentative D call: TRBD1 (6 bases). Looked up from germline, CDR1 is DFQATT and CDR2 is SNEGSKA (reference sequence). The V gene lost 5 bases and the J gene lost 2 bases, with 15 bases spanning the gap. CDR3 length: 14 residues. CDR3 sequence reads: CSAPPQGTNYGYTF. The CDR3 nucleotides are TGCAGTGCTCCACCTCAGGGGACCAACTATGGCTACACCTTC.

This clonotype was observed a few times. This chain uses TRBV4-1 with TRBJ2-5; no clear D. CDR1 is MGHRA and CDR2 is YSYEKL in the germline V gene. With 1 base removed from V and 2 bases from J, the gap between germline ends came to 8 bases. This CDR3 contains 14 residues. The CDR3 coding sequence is TGCGCCAGCAGCCAAGTAGGCCAGCAAGAGACCCAGTACTTC. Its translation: CASSQVGQQETQYF.

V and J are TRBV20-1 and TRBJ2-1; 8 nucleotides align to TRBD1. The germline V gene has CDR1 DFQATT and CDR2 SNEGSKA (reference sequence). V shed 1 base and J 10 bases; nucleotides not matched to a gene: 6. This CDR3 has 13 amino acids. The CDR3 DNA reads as TGCAGTGCTAGAGGTGGACAGGGCCCCGAGCAGTTCTTC. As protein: CSARGGQGPEQFF.

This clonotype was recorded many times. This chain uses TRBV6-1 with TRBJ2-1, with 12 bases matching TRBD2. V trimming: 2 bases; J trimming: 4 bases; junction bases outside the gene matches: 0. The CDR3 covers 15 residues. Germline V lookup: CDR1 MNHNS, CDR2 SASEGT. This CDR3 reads CASSETSGGYNEQFF. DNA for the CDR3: TGTGCCAGCAGTGAAACTAGCGGGGGGTACAATGAGCAGTTCTTC.

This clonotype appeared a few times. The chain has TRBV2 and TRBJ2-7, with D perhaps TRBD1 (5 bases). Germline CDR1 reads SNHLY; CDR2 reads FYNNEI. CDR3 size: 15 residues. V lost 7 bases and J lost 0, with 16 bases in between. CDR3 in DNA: TGTGCCAGCATTCAGGGTCCGGGTCTCTCCTACGAGCAGTACTTC. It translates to CASIQGPGLSYEQYF.

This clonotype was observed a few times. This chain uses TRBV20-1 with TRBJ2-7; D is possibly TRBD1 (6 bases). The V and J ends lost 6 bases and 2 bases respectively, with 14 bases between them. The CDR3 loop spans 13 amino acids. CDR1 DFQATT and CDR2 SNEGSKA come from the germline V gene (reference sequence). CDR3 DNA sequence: TGCAGTGCCGGAAGGGACACAGCCTACGAGCAGTACTTC. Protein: CSAGRDTAYEQYF.

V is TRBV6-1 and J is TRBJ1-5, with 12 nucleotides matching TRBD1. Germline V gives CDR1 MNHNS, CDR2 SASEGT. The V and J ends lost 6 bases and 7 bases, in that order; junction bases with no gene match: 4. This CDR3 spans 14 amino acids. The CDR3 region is CASRGQGARQPQHF. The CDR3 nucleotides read TGTGCCAGCAGGGGACAGGGGGCCCGGCAGCCCCAGCATTTT.

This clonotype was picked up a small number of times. As DNA, the CDR3 is TGTGCCAGCATAGGACAGGACCCAAACGAGCAGTACTTC. It yields the protein CASIGQDPNEQYF. This chain links TRBV10-3 with TRBJ2-7, with 7 nucleotides matching TRBD1. CDR3 size: 13 residues. The trim removed 10 bases at V and 5 bases at J, leaving 11 bases unmatched. CDR1 ENHRY and CDR2 SYGVKD come from the germline V gene.

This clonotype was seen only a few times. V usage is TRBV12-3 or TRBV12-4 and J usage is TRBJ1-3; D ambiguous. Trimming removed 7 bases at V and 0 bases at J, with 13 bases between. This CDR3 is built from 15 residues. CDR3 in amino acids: CASKLTGSSGNTIYF. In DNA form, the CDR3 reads TGTGCCAGCAAACTGACGGGAAGCTCTGGAAACACCATATATTTT.

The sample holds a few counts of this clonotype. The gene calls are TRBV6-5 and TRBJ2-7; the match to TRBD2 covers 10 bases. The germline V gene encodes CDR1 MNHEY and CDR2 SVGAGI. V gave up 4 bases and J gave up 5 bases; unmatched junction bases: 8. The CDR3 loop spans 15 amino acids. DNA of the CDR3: TGTGCCAGCAGTTCTGAACTAGCGGGGTATCACGAGCAGTACTTC. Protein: CASSSELAGYHEQYF.